The present TCR beta chain was sequenced within a study of graft-versus-host responses after intestinal transplantation. Study-level information: All recipients got anti-thymocyte globulin induction, then tacrolimus and steroids for about three years. Study-level results: Investigators detected GvH clones in recipient marrow, with some emerging earlier in ileum or blood.

Comment on this clone: Its antigen is as yet unknown.

This CDR3 has 14 amino acids. Germline assignment: CDR1 MNHEY and CDR2 SMNVEV (reference sequence). V was trimmed by 5 bases and J by 7 bases, leaving 15 bases between them. Clones were read by immunoSEQ multiplex PCR, and TCRdb kept only the in-frame ones, dropping some. This table holds just under 85,000 clones, approximately 90% found once. The material sequenced was unstimulated CD8+ T cells sorted from spleen or lymph node cells, taken before transplant. This clonotype was obtained from a human donor who was the organ donor for an intestinal transplant. The chain joins TRBV27 to TRBJ1-5; possibly TRBD1 for D (5 bases). CDR3 sequence: CASSPRGVGQPQHF. CDR3 DNA: TGTGCCAGCAGTCCTCGGGGGGTAGGACAGCCCCAGCATTTT.